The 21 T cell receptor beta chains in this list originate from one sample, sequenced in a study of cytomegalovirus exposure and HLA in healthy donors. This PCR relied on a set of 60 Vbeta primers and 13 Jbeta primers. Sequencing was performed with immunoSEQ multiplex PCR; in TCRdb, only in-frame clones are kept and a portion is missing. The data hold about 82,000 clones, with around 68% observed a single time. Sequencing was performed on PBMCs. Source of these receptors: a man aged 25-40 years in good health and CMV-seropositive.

The CDR3 DNA sequence: TGCAGCGCCGACTGGGGCACAGATACGCAGTATTTT. Protein product: CSADWGTDTQYF. The gene calls are TRBV29-1 and TRBJ2-3; D is unresolved. The CDR3 totals 12 residues. Trimming removed 7 bases at V and 1 base at J, with 9 bases between. CDR1 is SQVTM, CDR2 ANQGSEA, per germline.

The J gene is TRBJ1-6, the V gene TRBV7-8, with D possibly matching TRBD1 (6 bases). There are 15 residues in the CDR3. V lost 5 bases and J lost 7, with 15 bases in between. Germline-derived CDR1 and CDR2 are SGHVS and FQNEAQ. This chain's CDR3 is CASSPDRPSNSPLHF. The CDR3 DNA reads TGTGCCAGCAGCCCCGACAGGCCTTCCAATTCACCCCTCCACTTT.

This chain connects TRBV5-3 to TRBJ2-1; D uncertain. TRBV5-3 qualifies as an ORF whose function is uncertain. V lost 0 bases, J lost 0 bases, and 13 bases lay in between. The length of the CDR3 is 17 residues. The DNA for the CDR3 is TGTGCCAGAAGCTTGGTTCTGGGCGATTACTCCTACAATGAGCAGTTCTTC. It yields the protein CARSLVLGDYSYNEQFF.

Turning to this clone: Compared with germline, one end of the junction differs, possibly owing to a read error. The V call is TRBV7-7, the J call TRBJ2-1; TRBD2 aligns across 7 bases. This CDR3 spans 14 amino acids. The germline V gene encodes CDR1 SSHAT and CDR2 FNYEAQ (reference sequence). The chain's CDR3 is CASSLGGIYNEQFF. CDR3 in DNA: TGTGCTAGCAGCTTGGGGGGGATCTACAATGAGCAGTTCTTC. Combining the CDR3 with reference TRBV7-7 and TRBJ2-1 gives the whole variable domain GAGVSQSPRYKVTKRGQDVTLRCDPISSHATLYWYQQALGQGPEFLTYFNYEAQPDKSGLPSDRFSAERPEGSISTLTIQRTEQRDSAMYRCASSLGGIYNEQFFGPGTRLTVL.

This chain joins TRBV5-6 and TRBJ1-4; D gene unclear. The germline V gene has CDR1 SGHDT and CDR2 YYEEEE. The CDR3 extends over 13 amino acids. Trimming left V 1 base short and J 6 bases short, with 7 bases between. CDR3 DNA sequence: TGTGCCAGCAGCTTGTGGAGGGATGAAAAACTGTTTTTT. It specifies CASSLWRDEKLFF.

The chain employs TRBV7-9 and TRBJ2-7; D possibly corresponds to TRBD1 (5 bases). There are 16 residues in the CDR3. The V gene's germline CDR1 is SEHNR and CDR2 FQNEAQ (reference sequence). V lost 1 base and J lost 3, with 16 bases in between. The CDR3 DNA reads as TGTGCCAGCAGCTTAGGGTCAGGGCCTACCTACTACGAGCAGTACTTC. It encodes CASSLGSGPTYYEQYF. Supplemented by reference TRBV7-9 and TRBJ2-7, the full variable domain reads DTGVSQNPRHKITKRGQNVTFRCDPISEHNRLYWYRQTLGQGPEFLTYFQNEAQLEKSRLLSDRFSAERPKGSFSTLEIQRTEQGDSAMYLCASSLGSGPTYYEQYFGPGTRLTVT.

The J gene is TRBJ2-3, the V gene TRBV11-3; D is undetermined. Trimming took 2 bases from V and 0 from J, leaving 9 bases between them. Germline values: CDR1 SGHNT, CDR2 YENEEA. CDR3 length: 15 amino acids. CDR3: CASSLTATSTDTQYF. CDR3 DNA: TGTGCCAGCAGCTTAACAGCCACTAGCACAGATACGCAGTATTTT.

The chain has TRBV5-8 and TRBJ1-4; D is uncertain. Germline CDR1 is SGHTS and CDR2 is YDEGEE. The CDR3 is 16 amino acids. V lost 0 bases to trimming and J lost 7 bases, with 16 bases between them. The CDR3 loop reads CASSLGVLQTSEKLFF. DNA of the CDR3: TGTGCCAGCAGCTTGGGTGTGTTGCAGACAAGTGAAAAACTGTTTTTT. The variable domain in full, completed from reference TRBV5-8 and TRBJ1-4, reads EAGVTQSPTHLIKTRGQQATLRCSPISGHTSVYWYQQALGLGLQFLLWYDEGEERNRGNFPPRFSGRQFPNYSSELNVNALELEDSALYLCASSLGVLQTSEKLFFGSGTQLSVL.

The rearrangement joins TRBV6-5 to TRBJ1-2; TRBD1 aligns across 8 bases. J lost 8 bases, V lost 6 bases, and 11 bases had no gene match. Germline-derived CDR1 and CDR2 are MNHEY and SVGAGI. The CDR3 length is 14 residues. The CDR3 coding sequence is TGTGCCAGCAGCCCTCCGACAGGGGAGGGAGGCTACACCTTC. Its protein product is CASSPPTGEGGYTF.

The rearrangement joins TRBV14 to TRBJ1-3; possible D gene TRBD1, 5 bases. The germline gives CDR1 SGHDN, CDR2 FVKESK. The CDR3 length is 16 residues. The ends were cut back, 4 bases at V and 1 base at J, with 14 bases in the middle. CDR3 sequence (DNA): TGTGCCAGCAGCCTGAAAAGGAGGGGATCTGGAAACACCATATATTTT. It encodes CASSLKRRGSGNTIYF.

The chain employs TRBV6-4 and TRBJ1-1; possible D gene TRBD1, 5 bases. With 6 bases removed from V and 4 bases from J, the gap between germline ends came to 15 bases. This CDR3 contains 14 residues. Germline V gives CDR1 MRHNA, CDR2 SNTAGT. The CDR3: CASRGGVGGTEAFF. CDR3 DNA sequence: TGTGCCAGCAGGGGGGGGGTTGGAGGCACTGAAGCTTTCTTT.

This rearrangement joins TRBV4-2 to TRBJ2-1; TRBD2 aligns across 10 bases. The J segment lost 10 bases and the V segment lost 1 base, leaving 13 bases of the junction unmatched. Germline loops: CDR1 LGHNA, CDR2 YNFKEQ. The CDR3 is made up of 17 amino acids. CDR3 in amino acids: CASSQGEGSSGRHEQFF. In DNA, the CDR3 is TGTGCCAGCAGCCAAGGGGAAGGGTCTAGCGGGAGACACGAGCAGTTCTTC.

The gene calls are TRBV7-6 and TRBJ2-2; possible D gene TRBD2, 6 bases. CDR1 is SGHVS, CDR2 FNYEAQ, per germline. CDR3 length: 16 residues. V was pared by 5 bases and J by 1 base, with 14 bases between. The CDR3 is CASSQPTGGNTGELFF. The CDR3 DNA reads TGTGCCAGCAGCCAGCCGACCGGGGGGAACACCGGGGAGCTGTTTTTT.

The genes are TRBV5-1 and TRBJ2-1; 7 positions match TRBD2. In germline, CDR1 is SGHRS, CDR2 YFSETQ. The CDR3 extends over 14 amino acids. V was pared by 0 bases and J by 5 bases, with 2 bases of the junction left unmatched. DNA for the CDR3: TGCGCCAGCAGCTTGGTGGGAGGGAACAATGAGCAGTTCTTC. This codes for CASSLVGGNNEQFF.

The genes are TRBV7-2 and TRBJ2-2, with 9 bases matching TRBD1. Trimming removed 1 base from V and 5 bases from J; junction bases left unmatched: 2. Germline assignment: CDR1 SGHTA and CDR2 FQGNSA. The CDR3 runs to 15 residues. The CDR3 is CASSLDRGHTGELFF. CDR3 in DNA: TGTGCCAGCAGCTTAGACAGGGGGCATACCGGGGAGCTGTTTTTT.

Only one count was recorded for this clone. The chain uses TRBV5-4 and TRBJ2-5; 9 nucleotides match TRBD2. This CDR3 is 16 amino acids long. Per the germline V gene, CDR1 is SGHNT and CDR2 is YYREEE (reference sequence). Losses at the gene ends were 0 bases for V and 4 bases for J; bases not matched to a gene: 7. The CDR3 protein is CASSLGGGGAGETQYF. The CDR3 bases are TGTGCCAGCAGCTTGGGGGGCGGGGGGGCGGGAGAGACCCAGTACTTC.

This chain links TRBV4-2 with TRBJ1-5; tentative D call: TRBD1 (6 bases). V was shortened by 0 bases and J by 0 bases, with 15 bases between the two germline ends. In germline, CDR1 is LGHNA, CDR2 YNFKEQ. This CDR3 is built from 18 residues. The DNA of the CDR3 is TGTGCCAGCAGCCAAGATCAGAACAGGGAACATAGCAATCAGCCCCAGCATTTT. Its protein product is CASSQDQNREHSNQPQHF.

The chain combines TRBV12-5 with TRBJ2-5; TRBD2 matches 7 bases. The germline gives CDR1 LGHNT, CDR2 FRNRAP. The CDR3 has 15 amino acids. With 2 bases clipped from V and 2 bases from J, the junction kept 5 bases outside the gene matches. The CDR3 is CASGLFSSGQETQYF. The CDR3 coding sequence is TGTGCTAGTGGTTTGTTCTCTAGCGGTCAAGAGACCCAGTACTTC.

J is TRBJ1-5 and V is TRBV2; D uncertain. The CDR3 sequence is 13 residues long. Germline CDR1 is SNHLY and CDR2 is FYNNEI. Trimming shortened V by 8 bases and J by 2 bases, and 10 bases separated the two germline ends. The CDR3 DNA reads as TGTGCCAGCCAGAGGAGTGGCAATCAGCCCCAGCATTTT. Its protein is CASQRSGNQPQHF.

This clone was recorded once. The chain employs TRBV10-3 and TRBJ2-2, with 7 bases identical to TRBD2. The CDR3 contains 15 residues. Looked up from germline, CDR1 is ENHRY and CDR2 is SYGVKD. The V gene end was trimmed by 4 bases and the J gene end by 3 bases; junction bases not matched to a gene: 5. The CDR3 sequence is CAISGGEGYTGELFF. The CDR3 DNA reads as TGTGCCATCAGTGGGGGGGAGGGGTACACCGGGGAGCTGTTTTTT.

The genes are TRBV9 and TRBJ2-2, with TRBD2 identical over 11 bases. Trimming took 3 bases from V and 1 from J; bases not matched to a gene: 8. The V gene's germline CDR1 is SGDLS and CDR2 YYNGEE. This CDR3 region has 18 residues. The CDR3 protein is CASSAPLAGGRNTGELFF. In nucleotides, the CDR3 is TGTGCCAGCAGCGCGCCCCTAGCGGGGGGCAGGAACACCGGGGAGCTGTTTTTT.